The 21 T cell receptor beta chains below come from one sample, sequenced in a study of sequential checkpoint blockade in melanoma (dated by TCRdb to about 2019). The treatment or condition tag for this specimen amounts to: randomized to nivolumab then ipilimumab (arm A) or the reverse (arm B). The library was made by the immunoSEQ multiplex PCR assay. TCRdb carries this immuneACCESS record with in-frame sequences only. Its versions omit some clonotypes, under half of them owing to an unresolved V gene in the studies checked, with the rest unexplained. Here the sample has approximately 29,000 clones; more than 80% occur a single time. Of the sample, about a sixth falls within the top ten clones. This material consisted of CD8+ T cells sorted from blood (inferred from file names), taken from a patient given nivolumab and ipilimumab in sequence. The receptors originated from a human donor with melanoma.

The chain has TRBV6-1 and TRBJ1-1, with TRBD1 matching over 10 bases. Unmatched junction bases numbered 16, after V lost 6 bases and J lost 6 bases. The germline CDR1 and CDR2 sequences are MNHNS and SASEGT. This CDR3 contains 17 residues. The DNA for the CDR3 is TGTGCCAGCAGCGAAAGCGGACTGGGACAGGGGATCTCTGAAGCTTTCTTT. Its translation: CASSESGLGQGISEAFF.

The V gene is TRBV27, the J gene TRBJ1-5; D not resolved. The length of the CDR3 is 12 residues. Germline V lookup: CDR1 MNHEY, CDR2 SMNVEV (reference sequence). The ends were cut back, 3 bases at V and 5 bases at J, with 5 bases in the middle. DNA for the CDR3: TGTGCCAGCAGTTTTCGGGATCAGCCCCAGCATTTT. Protein sequence: CASSFRDQPQHF.

V and J are TRBV19 and TRBJ2-7; weak D call: TRBD2 (6 bases). Deletions cut 5 bases from V and 6 bases from J, with 14 bases between. This CDR3 has 13 residues. Germline lookup yields CDR1 LNHDA and CDR2 SQIVND (reference sequence). The CDR3 sequence: CASSPTLATEQYF. CDR3 bases: TGTGCCAGTAGTCCTACCCTAGCGACCGAGCAGTACTTC. Full variable domain (rest looked up from reference TRBV19 and TRBJ2-7): DGGITQSPKYLFRKEGQNVTLSCEQNLNHDAMYWYRQDPGQGLRLIYYSQIVNDFQKGDIAEGYSVSREKKESFPLTVTSAQKNPTAFYLCASSPTLATEQYFGPGTRLTVT.

Points on this clone: A junction end diverges from the germline sequence, so it may reflect a read error. The gene calls are TRBV2 and TRBJ2-5; unclear D gene. From germline, CDR1 is SNHLY and CDR2 FYNNEI. This CDR3 contains 11 residues. The CDR3 sequence is CASIPGEAQYF. The CDR3 bases are TGTGCCAGCATTCCTGGAGAGGCCCAGTACTTC.

The rearrangement joins TRBV7-6 to TRBJ2-1; 10 bases map to TRBD2. The germline V gene encodes CDR1 SGHVS and CDR2 FNYEAQ. V lost 6 bases, J lost 4 bases, and 9 bases stayed unmatched. The CDR3 has 16 residues. CDR3 region: CASSYGGAGGYNEQFF. CDR3 in DNA: TGTGCCAGCAGTTACGGGGGAGCGGGAGGGTACAATGAGCAGTTCTTC.

The J gene is TRBJ1-2, the V gene TRBV27; D is ambiguous. Per germline, CDR1 MNHEY and CDR2 SMNVEV (reference sequence). V lost 5 bases, J lost 0 bases, and 7 bases lay in between. The CDR3 is 13 residues long. For the CDR3, the DNA is TGTGCCAGCAGTCCCCTAGCTAACTATGGCTACACCTTC. Its protein product is CASSPLANYGYTF.

This clone has only a few counts. The chain employs TRBV7-9 and TRBJ1-1, with unresolved D. The CDR3 has 11 residues. Germline V gives CDR1 SEHNR, CDR2 FQNEAQ (reference sequence). Trimming stripped 4 bases from V and 3 bases from J, with 3 bases between. The CDR3 bases are TGTGCCAGCAGCTCAGACACTGAAGCTTTCTTT. Its protein product is CASSSDTEAFF.

The chain combines TRBV7-3 with TRBJ2-1; perhaps TRBD1 as D (5 bases). The V gene lost 5 bases and the J gene lost 5 bases, with 19 bases spanning the gap. Germline loops: CDR1 SGHTA, CDR2 FQGTGA. The CDR3 sequence is 16 residues long. The CDR3 loop is CASSPWSMGQHNEQFF. The CDR3 DNA is TGTGCCAGCAGCCCTTGGTCAATGGGGCAGCACAATGAGCAGTTCTTC.

The V call is TRBV6-5, the J call TRBJ2-7, with 7 bases identical to TRBD2. V dropped 2 bases and J dropped 0; count of bases not matched to a gene: 7. Germline values: CDR1 MNHEY, CDR2 SVGAGI. The CDR3 covers 16 residues. The CDR3 nucleotides read TGTGCCAGCAGTTACGAAGCTAGCGGAAGCTCCTACGAGCAGTACTTC. Its protein is CASSYEASGSSYEQYF.

This clone was found a few times. The J gene is TRBJ1-2, the V gene TRBV9, with D hard to call. CDR1 SGDLS and CDR2 YYNGEE come from the germline V gene. Trimming took 0 bases from V and 5 from J, leaving 8 bases between them. This CDR3 is built from 13 residues. CDR3 in DNA: TGTGCCAGCAGCGTAGCTCGAGAGTATGGCTACACCTTC. This codes for CASSVAREYGYTF.

The chain recombines TRBV9 with TRBJ1-1, with D perhaps TRBD1 (5 bases). Germline V lookup: CDR1 SGDLS, CDR2 YYNGEE. The CDR3 loop spans 15 amino acids. V shed 4 bases and J shed 7 bases, with 20 bases lying between them. CDR3 in DNA: TGTGCCAGCAGCTGGGGAGGGGCGATTGAAGGTGAAGCTTTCTTT. Its translation: CASSWGGAIEGEAFF.

The V call is TRBV6-6, the J call TRBJ2-3; D call uncertain. CDR1 is MNHNY, CDR2 SVGAGI, per germline (reference sequence). Deletions cut 2 bases from V and 0 bases from J, with 6 bases between. The CDR3 contains 14 residues. The CDR3 bases are TGTGCCAGCAGTTACGCGGCGAGCACAGATACGCAGTATTTT. It encodes CASSYAASTDTQYF.

V and J are TRBV6-6 and TRBJ2-2; 8 nucleotides align to TRBD1. This CDR3 comprises 16 residues. Germline trimming cut 4 bases from V and 1 base from J; bases unmatched to any gene: 5. Germline-derived CDR1 and CDR2 are MNHNY and SVGAGI (reference sequence). The CDR3 loop reads CASSLLTGENTGELFF. CDR3 DNA sequence: TGTGCCAGCAGTTTGTTGACAGGGGAGAACACCGGGGAGCTGTTTTTT.

This chain links TRBV9 with TRBJ2-5, with 10 bases aligning to TRBD2. Matching the DNA end better, TRBJ2-7 makes the J call doubtful. The CDR3 sequence is 15 residues long. Germline values: CDR1 SGDLS, CDR2 YYNGEE. The CDR3 DNA is TGTGCCAGCAGCGACTCGACTAGCGGGCCCTACGAGCAGTACTTC. It encodes CASSDSTSGPYEQYF.

The J gene is TRBJ2-2, the V gene TRBV9; TRBD1 is a possible D gene (5 bases). The V end was cut by 4 bases, the J end by 1 base, with 8 bases between. The CDR3 loop spans 14 amino acids. Germline CDR1 is SGDLS and CDR2 is YYNGEE. This chain's CDR3 is CASSFGQNTGELFF. CDR3 coding DNA: TGTGCCAGCAGCTTTGGACAGAACACCGGGGAGCTGTTTTTT.

The V gene is TRBV30, the J gene TRBJ1-1, with no clear D. V was cut by 4 bases and J by 4 bases, with 22 bases left in between. Germline assignment: CDR1 GTSNPN and CDR2 SVGIG (reference sequence). The CDR3 sequence is 16 residues long. The DNA of the CDR3 is TGTGCCTGGAAACCCGGAGCCGCCTCTCGGGGCACTGAAGCTTTCTTT. This codes for CAWKPGAASRGTEAFF.

This chain connects TRBV5-1 to TRBJ2-5, with D perhaps matching TRBD2 (5 bases). In germline, CDR1 is SGHRS, CDR2 YFSETQ. This CDR3 region has 17 residues. With 3 bases removed from V and 0 bases from J, the gap between germline ends came to 18 bases. CDR3 region: CASSSSSLPGYQETQYF. For the CDR3, the DNA is TGCGCCAGCAGCTCCTCTAGCCTCCCGGGGTACCAAGAGACCCAGTACTTC.

CDR3 residues: CSVEGRGSGYTF. In nucleotides, the CDR3 is TGCAGCGTTGAAGGTAGGGGCTCTGGCTACACCTTC. V usage is TRBV29-1 and J usage is TRBJ1-2, with a weak D call TRBD1 (5 bases). Trimming pared 1 base from V and 7 bases from J, leaving 10 bases between. CDR3 length: 12 amino acids. Germline V gene data show CDR1 as SQVTM and CDR2 as ANQGSEA.

V usage is TRBV4-2 and J usage is TRBJ1-2, with D possibly matching TRBD1 (6 bases). The V end lost 4 bases, the J end lost 4 bases, and 19 bases lay between the germline ends. This CDR3 has 16 amino acids. The germline V gene has CDR1 LGHNA and CDR2 YNFKEQ. CDR3 DNA sequence: TGTGCCAGCAGCCCCAGCCAAGGGGGTAGTATCTATGGCTACACCTTC. This gives the protein CASSPSQGGSIYGYTF.

CDR3 DNA: TGTGCCAGTAGTATAGATGGAGGAGGGGACACTGAAGCTTTCTTT. Protein sequence: CASSIDGGGDTEAFF. The chain uses TRBV19 and TRBJ1-1, with D maybe TRBD1 (5 bases). Germline-derived CDR1 and CDR2 are LNHDA and SQIVND (reference sequence). Trimming took off 0 bases at V and 3 bases at J, with 11 bases between the two ends. The CDR3 has 15 residues.

V gene TRBV28 combines with J gene TRBJ1-6; 7 bases match TRBD1. J gave up 11 bases and V 7 bases, and 11 bases lay outside the gene matches. Germline assignment: CDR1 MDHEN and CDR2 SYDVKM. The CDR3 runs 14 residues. CDR3 nucleotide sequence: TGTGCCAGCATTCTACAGGGGAACGTGGCACCCCTCCACTTT. This translates into CASILQGNVAPLHF.